These 28 T cell receptor beta chains originate from one sample sequenced in a study of blood T cell repertoires in COVID-19. Profiling relied on immunoSEQ multiplex PCR, and the TCRdb table lists in-frame clones only, not all of them. This sample has more than 60,000 clones; about 82% occur once, and the top ten carry about two fifths. The sequencing sample was made of peripheral blood. The receptors here all came from a human donor in a cohort sampled during active COVID-19.

This chain joins TRBV11-2 and TRBJ2-4; possibly TRBD2 for D (6 bases). V was clipped by 6 bases and J by 9 bases, with 18 bases between them. The CDR3 extends over 14 amino acids. The germline V gene has CDR1 SGHAT and CDR2 FQNNGV. As DNA, the CDR3 is TGTGCCAGCAGATTCGGACTAACTTCGGTCATTCAGTACTTC. Protein product: CASRFGLTSVIQYF.

V is TRBV4-3 and J is TRBJ2-7; D unclear. The CDR3 spans 11 residues. Trimming shortened V by 10 bases and J by 13 bases, and 20 bases separated the two germline ends. Germline lookup yields CDR1 LGHNA and CDR2 YSLEER. Here the CDR3 DNA reads TGCGCCACTGCCCCCCCGAGCTGCTGCTACTTC. This gives the protein CATAPPSCCYF.

V is TRBV10-3 and J is TRBJ1-1, with TRBD1 matching over 7 bases. J gave up 8 bases and V 5 bases, and 8 bases lay outside the gene matches. Germline assignment: CDR1 ENHRY and CDR2 SYGVKD. The CDR3 has 13 residues. For the CDR3, the DNA is TGTGCCATCAGTAAAGGACAGGAGGGGGAAGCTTTCTTT. It codes for CAISKGQEGEAFF.

The chain joins TRBV13 to TRBJ2-2; D unclear. Trimming stripped 0 bases from V and 2 bases from J, with 4 bases between. Germline CDR1 and CDR2: PRHDT and FYEKMQ (reference sequence). The CDR3 runs 14 residues. This CDR3 reads CASSLGSNTGELFF. DNA of the CDR3: TGTGCCAGCAGCTTAGGAAGCAACACCGGGGAGCTGTTTTTT.

This rearrangement joins TRBV6-1 to TRBJ2-7, with D hard to call. Germline assignment: CDR1 MNHNS and CDR2 SASEGT. V gave up 0 bases and J gave up 3 bases, with 15 bases separating them. This CDR3 comprises 16 residues. CDR3: CASSEASMGLGYEQYF. The DNA of the CDR3 is TGTGCCAGCAGTGAAGCGTCAATGGGTCTAGGCTACGAGCAGTACTTC.

J is TRBJ1-4 and V is TRBV5-1; D possibly corresponds to TRBD1 (6 bases). The CDR3 is 14 amino acids. Germline V gives CDR1 SGHRS, CDR2 YFSETQ. With 4 bases removed from V and 7 bases from J, the gap between germline ends came to 14 bases. For the CDR3, the DNA is TGCGCCAGCAGCCGAGGACAGATAGGTGAAAAACTGTTTTTT. Amino acid sequence: CASSRGQIGEKLFF.

The chain couples TRBV19 to TRBJ2-1, with TRBD1 matching 12 bases. V lost 5 bases and J lost 0; bases outside the gene matches: 11. Per the germline V gene, CDR1 is LNHDA and CDR2 is SQIVND (reference sequence). The CDR3 is made up of 19 amino acids. As DNA, the CDR3 is TGTGCCAGTAGTCCCGCCGGGACAGGGGGCGGGGGCTCCTACAATGAGCAGTTCTTC. It codes for CASSPAGTGGGGSYNEQFF.

V usage is TRBV27 and J usage is TRBJ1-1; D gene uncertain. CDR1 and CDR2 (germline): MNHEY, SMNVEV (reference sequence). V was shortened by 3 bases and J by 2 bases, with 10 bases between the two germline ends. This CDR3 region has 14 residues. Written as DNA, the CDR3 is TGTGCCAGCAGTTTCAACAGAGTTAACACTGAAGCTTTCTTT. Translated: CASSFNRVNTEAFF.

The chain couples TRBV6-6 to TRBJ2-7; D gene uncertain. V lost 1 base, J lost 1 base, and 8 bases lay in between. Germline lookup yields CDR1 MNHNY and CDR2 SVGAGI (reference sequence). The length of the CDR3 is 14 residues. CDR3 in amino acids: CASSYWQSSYEQYF. CDR3 coding DNA: TGTGCCAGCAGTTACTGGCAGTCTTCCTACGAGCAGTACTTC.

The V call is TRBV30, the J call TRBJ1-1; weak D call: TRBD1 (6 bases). Germline V gene sequence: CDR1 GTSNPN, CDR2 SVGIG (reference sequence). With 2 bases removed from V and 4 bases from J, the gap between germline ends came to 14 bases. The CDR3 runs to 14 residues. The CDR3 DNA is TGTGCCTGGAGTCCACTCGTCAGGGGCACTGAAGCTTTCTTT. This codes for CAWSPLVRGTEAFF.

As concerns this clone: Other DNA sequences of this sample code for an identical CDR3. The CDR3 bases are TGTGCCAGCAGCTTAGGAGGGAACACTGAAGCTTTCTTT. Residues: CASSLGGNTEAFF. The chain recombines TRBV5-4 with TRBJ1-1; D is undetermined. The CDR3 loop spans 13 amino acids. V shed 2 bases and J shed 1 base, with 6 bases lying between them. Germline assignment: CDR1 SGHNT and CDR2 YYREEE (reference sequence). The full variable domain, with the rest looked up from reference TRBV5-4 and TRBJ1-1, is ETGVTQSPTHLIKTRGQQVTLRCSSQSGHNTVSWYQQALGQGPQFIFQYYREEENGRGNFPPRFSGLQFPNYSSELNVNALELDDSALYLCASSLGGNTEAFFGQGTRLTVV.

V gene TRBV5-1 combines with J gene TRBJ1-3; 7 bases agree with TRBD1. V was pared by 4 bases and J by 2 bases, with 6 bases of the junction left unmatched. Germline V gene sequence: CDR1 SGHRS, CDR2 YFSETQ. This CDR3 spans 15 amino acids. Here the CDR3 DNA reads TGCGCCAGCAGCCCGACAGGGTTCGCTGGAAACACCATATATTTT. Amino acids: CASSPTGFAGNTIYF. The full variable domain, its missing parts supplied by reference TRBV5-1 and TRBJ1-3, is KAGVTQTPRYLIKTRGQQVTLSCSPISGHRSVSWYQQTPGQGLQFLFEYFSETQRNKGNFPGRFSGRQFSNSRSEMNVSTLELGDSALYLCASSPTGFAGNTIYFGEGSWLTVV.

The chain recombines TRBV30 with TRBJ2-3; D is unclear. CDR3 length equals 13 residues. V shed 1 base and J shed 2 bases, with 7 bases lying between them. Germline CDR1 GTSNPN, CDR2 SVGIG (reference sequence). The chain's CDR3 is CAWSAGSTDTQYF. CDR3 sequence (DNA): TGTGCCTGGAGTGCCGGGTCCACAGATACGCAGTATTTT.

The chain couples TRBV15 to TRBJ1-5; TRBD1 agrees at 9 bases. This CDR3 has 15 amino acids. The V and J ends lost 3 bases and 6 bases, in that order; junction bases with no gene match: 6. CDR1 LNHNV and CDR2 YYDKDF come from the germline V gene (reference sequence). The DNA for the CDR3 is TGTGCCACCAGCAGTCACACAGGGGGCCGTCAGCCCCAGCATTTT. It encodes CATSSHTGGRQPQHF.

In DNA form, the CDR3 reads TGTGCCAGCAGTTTGGGACTGATCTACGAGCAGTACTTC. Translated: CASSLGLIYEQYF. V gene TRBV28 combines with J gene TRBJ2-7; weak D call: TRBD2 (6 bases). Germline CDR1 reads MDHEN; CDR2 reads SYDVKM. V lost 3 bases and J 3 bases, leaving 9 bases between the germline ends. The CDR3 runs to 13 residues.

This chain uses TRBV27 with TRBJ2-5, with D unresolved. The germline gives CDR1 MNHEY, CDR2 SMNVEV (reference sequence). V was trimmed by 0 bases and J by 3 bases, leaving 8 bases between them. CDR3 length: 14 amino acids. In nucleotides, the CDR3 is TGTGCCAGCAGTTTATCGTGGCAGAAAGAGACCCAGTACTTC. Its protein product is CASSLSWQKETQYF.

The chain carries TRBV12-3 or TRBV12-4 and TRBJ1-1, with D hard to call. The CDR3 sequence is 13 residues long. V lost 2 bases and J lost 7, with 11 bases in between. DNA of the CDR3: TGTGCCAGCAGTTTACAGTTGGCAATTGAAGCTTTCTTT. Translation: CASSLQLAIEAFF.

The rearrangement uses TRBV4-3 and TRBJ1-4; D is unresolved. Germline lookup yields CDR1 LGHNA and CDR2 YSLEER. V lost 1 base and J lost 8, with 8 bases in between. This CDR3 has 13 amino acids. CDR3 residues: CASSQVPGEKLFF. In nucleotides, the CDR3 is TGCGCCAGCAGCCAAGTTCCGGGGGAAAAACTGTTTTTT.

The chain employs TRBV3-1 (or the pseudogene TRBV3-2) and TRBJ2-1, with 11 positions matching TRBD2. The CDR3 totals 17 residues. V lost 3 bases and J lost 7; bases outside the gene matches: 11. The germline gives CDR1 LGHDT, CDR2 YNNKEL (reference sequence). CDR3: CASSHMPLAGGGNEQFF. For the CDR3, the DNA is TGTGCCAGCAGCCATATGCCTCTAGCGGGGGGCGGGAATGAGCAGTTCTTC.

The chain is built from TRBV6-1 and TRBJ1-1; TRBD1 matches 8 bases. Germline assignment: CDR1 MNHNS and CDR2 SASEGT. The CDR3 spans 14 residues. The V gene end was trimmed by 2 bases and the J gene end by 6 bases; junction bases not matched to a gene: 5. The CDR3 here is CASSESAGGSEAFF. CDR3 bases: TGTGCCAGCAGTGAATCGGCAGGGGGCTCTGAAGCTTTCTTT.

The chain couples TRBV30 to TRBJ2-4; D not certain. Germline V gene lookup returns CDR1 GTSNPN and CDR2 SVGIG (reference sequence). The V gene lost 6 bases and the J gene lost 2 bases, with 11 bases spanning the gap. The CDR3 extends over 13 amino acids. The CDR3 DNA follows: TGTGCCTGTACACGGGTACCCAAAAACATTCAGTACTTC. Residues: CACTRVPKNIQYF.

The J gene is TRBJ2-7, the V gene TRBV12-3 or TRBV12-4; 9 bases map to TRBD2. This CDR3 comprises 13 residues. V was pared by 8 bases and J by 5 bases, with 7 bases of the junction left unmatched. DNA for the CDR3: TGTGCCAGCGGGACTAGCCGAAGTAACGAGCAGTACTTC. This sequence encodes CASGTSRSNEQYF.

This clone was picked up one time. V gene TRBV27 combines with J gene TRBJ1-2; tentatively, D is TRBD1 (5 bases). Germline V gene sequence: CDR1 MNHEY, CDR2 SMNVEV (reference sequence). This CDR3 has 13 residues. V was shortened by 6 bases and J by 4 bases, with 12 bases between the two germline ends. The CDR3 region is CASRSGLAYGYTF. CDR3 nucleotide sequence: TGTGCCAGCAGATCAGGGTTGGCCTATGGCTACACCTTC.

The chain combines TRBV11-3 with TRBJ2-7, with 10 positions matching TRBD2. From germline, CDR1 is SGHNT and CDR2 YENEEA. This CDR3 contains 15 residues. V shed 2 bases, J shed 5 bases, and the junction held 6 bases outside the gene matches. CDR3 in amino acids: CASSLLAGVPHEQYF. In DNA form, the CDR3 reads TGTGCCAGCAGCTTACTAGCGGGGGTACCCCACGAGCAGTACTTC.

CDR3 DNA: TGTGCCAGTAGTAGTCGCGGGGAGGGAGGGATCGGCGAGCAGTACTTC. Translated, it gives CASSSRGEGGIGEQYF. V usage is TRBV19 and J usage is TRBJ2-7, with TRBD2 matching 7 bases. With V trimmed by 4 bases and J by 6 bases, 15 bases remained unmatched. This CDR3 has 16 amino acids. Germline CDR1 reads LNHDA; CDR2 reads SQIVND (reference sequence).

The chain is built from TRBV7-2 and TRBJ2-7; 7 bases match TRBD2. V gave up 2 bases and J gave up 6 bases; unmatched junction bases: 10. CDR3 length: 15 residues. Germline V lookup: CDR1 SGHTA, CDR2 FQGNSA. The CDR3, as DNA: TGTGCCAGCAGCTTATGGGGAGGGGAGCCCCCCGAGCAGTACTTC. Encoded protein: CASSLWGGEPPEQYF.

The chain uses TRBV11-2 and TRBJ2-5, with D perhaps TRBD2 (7 bases). Deletions cut 6 bases from V and 5 bases from J, with 19 bases between. The CDR3 has 15 residues. Germline CDR1 and CDR2: SGHAT and FQNNGV. The CDR3 DNA reads as TGTGCCAGCAGGAGAGGGGGGCGGGGGAGTGAGACCCAGTACTTC. It yields the protein CASRRGGRGSETQYF. Full variable domain (missing parts from reference TRBV11-2 and TRBJ2-5): EAGVAQSPRYKIIEKRQSVAFWCNPISGHATLYWYQQILGQGPKLLIQFQNNGVVDDSQLPKDRFSAERLKGVDSTLKIQPAKLEDSAVYLCASRRGGRGSETQYFGPGTRLLVL.

The chain couples TRBV2 to TRBJ1-5, with 10 bases fitting TRBD1. The V and J ends lost 5 bases and 5 bases, in that order; junction bases with no gene match: 6. Germline V CDR1 and CDR2: SNHLY, FYNNEI. This CDR3 has 15 residues. In nucleotides, the CDR3 is TGTGCCAGCAGTAAAGACAGGGGGCTTGATCAGCCCCAGCATTTT. Its protein is CASSKDRGLDQPQHF. Looking up the rest from reference TRBV2 and TRBJ1-5 gives the full variable domain: EPEVTQTPSHQVTQMGQEVILRCVPISNHLYFYWYRQILGQKVEFLVSFYNNEISEKSEIFDDQFSVERPDGSNFTLKIRSTKLEDSAMYFCASSKDRGLDQPQHFGDGTRLSIL.